The present T cell receptor beta chain was sequenced within a study of Graves' ophthalmopathy and Graves' hyperthyroidism. This clonotype was seen repeatedly, ten times or more. Amplification targeted the TCR beta CDR3 regions, with RNA transcripts as the source material. Investigators did first-round RT-PCR with HTBI primers, then second-round multiplex PCR. Using its own MiXCR run on the multiplex PCR reads, TCRdb lists one record per CDR3 protein. This sample has around 1,000,000 distinct CDR3 sequences, with about two fifths found just once. Reliance was placed on clinical symptoms, serum thyroxine, TRAb, thyroid ultrasound and orbital computed tomography for diagnosis. The specimen sequenced was peripheral blood or thyroid tissue (not recorded which). This sequence was found in an adult man with Graves' hyperthyroidism.

The CDR3 region is CASERTGELFF. The CDR3, as DNA: TGTGCCAGCGAACGTACCGGGGAGCTGTTTTTT. This chain joins TRBV2 and TRBJ2-2; D unclear. This CDR3 region has 11 residues. The germline CDR1 and CDR2 sequences are SNHLY and FYNNEI. Deletions cut 8 bases from V and 5 bases from J, with 6 bases between.